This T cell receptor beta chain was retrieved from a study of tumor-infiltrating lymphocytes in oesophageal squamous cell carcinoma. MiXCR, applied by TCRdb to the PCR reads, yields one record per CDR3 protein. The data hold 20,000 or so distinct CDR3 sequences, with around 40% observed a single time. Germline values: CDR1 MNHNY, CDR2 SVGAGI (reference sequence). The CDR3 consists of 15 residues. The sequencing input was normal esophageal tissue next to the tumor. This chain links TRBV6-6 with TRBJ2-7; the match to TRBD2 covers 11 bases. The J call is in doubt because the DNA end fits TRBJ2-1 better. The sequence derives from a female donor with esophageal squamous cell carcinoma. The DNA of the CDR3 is TGTGCCAGCAGTTGGCTAGCGGGAGGCGGTGATGAGCAGTTCTTC. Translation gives CASSWLAGGGDEQFF.